Listed here are 27 T cell receptor beta chains from one sample, sequenced in a study of early T cells in non-severe SARS-CoV-2 infection. TCRdb re-derived calls from the 5' RACE reads in MiXCR, one entry per CDR3 protein. The data contain 15,000 to 20,000 distinct CDR3 sequences, around 5.9% of them singletons. The sequencing sample was made of whole blood. These TCRs come from an adult who was a healthcare worker with PCR-confirmed SARS-CoV-2 infection or an uninfected control (not recorded which).

This clonotype was seen a handful of times. J is TRBJ2-2 and V is TRBV5-1; D not certain. The CDR3 has 15 residues. Trimming shortened V by 1 base and J by 10 bases, and 17 bases separated the two germline ends. Germline-derived CDR1 and CDR2 are SGHRS and YFSETQ. The CDR3 nucleotides are TGCGCCAGCAGCTTGTCAGACTCCTATCCCGAGGAGCTGTTTTTT. Amino acids: CASSLSDSYPEELFF.

This clonotype was seen at least ten times. The chain uses TRBV20-1 and TRBJ2-7; D remains ambiguous. The CDR3 totals 14 residues. Germline CDR1 is DFQATT and CDR2 is SNEGSKA (reference sequence). The V end lost 0 bases, the J end lost 4 bases, and 13 bases lay between the germline ends. The CDR3 DNA sequence: TGCAGTGCTAGAGATCCCGGGTCTTTTTACGAGCAGTACTTC. Translated, it gives CSARDPGSFYEQYF.

This clonotype was picked up many times. This chain uses TRBV20-1 with TRBJ2-2; 11 bases are a match to TRBD2. V shed 0 bases, J shed 0 bases, and the junction held 15 bases outside the gene matches. CDR1 and CDR2 (germline): DFQATT, SNEGSKA (reference sequence). The CDR3 has 21 amino acids. CDR3 coding DNA: TGCAGTGCTAGAGATGCACGCCGACTAGCGGGAATGAGTTCGAACACCGGGGAGCTGTTTTTT. This translates into CSARDARRLAGMSSNTGELFF.

In its sample, this clonotype was seen many times. The V call is TRBV20-1, the J call TRBJ2-2; D call uncertain. The CDR3 is made up of 15 amino acids. Trimming left V 0 bases short and J 8 bases short, with 16 bases between. Germline CDR1 is DFQATT and CDR2 is SNEGSKA (reference sequence). The CDR3 nucleotides read TGCAGTGCTAGAGATCGTATCGCAGCTGGGGGGGAGCTGTTTTTT. Encoded protein: CSARDRIAAGGELFF.

The rearrangement uses TRBV5-6 and TRBJ1-5; TRBD1 matches at 8 bases. With V trimmed by 4 bases and J by 0 bases, 3 bases remained unmatched. This CDR3 region has 15 residues. The germline V gene encodes CDR1 SGHDT and CDR2 YYEEEE. CDR3 amino acids: CASSSTGGSNQPQHF. The DNA for the CDR3 is TGTGCCAGCAGCAGTACAGGGGGTAGCAATCAGCCCCAGCATTTT.

This clonotype turned up a few times. The V call is TRBV2, the J call TRBJ2-3; perhaps TRBD2 as D (6 bases). Germline V gives CDR1 SNHLY, CDR2 FYNNEI. V was clipped by 8 bases and J by 8 bases, with 20 bases between them. The CDR3 runs to 14 residues. CDR3 amino acids: CASSGTATSVTQYF. CDR3 coding DNA: TGTGCCAGCTCCGGGACTGCTACTTCGGTTACGCAGTATTTT.

The chain couples TRBV20-1 to TRBJ2-1; D is uncertain. The V and J ends lost 3 bases and 4 bases respectively, with 7 bases between them. From germline, CDR1 is DFQATT and CDR2 SNEGSKA (reference sequence). This CDR3 has 12 residues. The CDR3 coding sequence is TGCAGTGCTAGCAGATCTTACAATGAGCAGTTCTTC. This encodes CSASRSYNEQFF.

This clonotype was counted at least ten times. This sequence joins TRBV20-1 and TRBJ1-3, with D tentatively TRBD1 (5 bases). Trimming pared 5 bases from V and 0 bases from J, leaving 11 bases between. This CDR3 has 14 residues. CDR1 is DFQATT, CDR2 SNEGSKA, per germline (reference sequence). In DNA form, the CDR3 reads TGCAGTGCTCAAGACAGCCGCTCTGGAAACACCATATATTTT. It yields the protein CSAQDSRSGNTIYF.

This clonotype was detected many times. The CDR3: CASSYATGNHEQYF. In DNA, the CDR3 is TGTGCCAGCAGTTACGCGACAGGGAACCACGAGCAGTACTTC. This chain joins TRBV6-5 and TRBJ2-7; 7 nucleotides line up with TRBD1. The CDR3 length is 14 residues. CDR1 is MNHEY, CDR2 SVGAGI, per germline. Trimming at V came to 2 bases and at J to 5 bases, leaving 6 bases not matched to a gene.

This clonotype was observed at least ten times. V gene TRBV11-2 combines with J gene TRBJ2-1; D is ambiguous. CDR3 length: 15 residues. Trimming shortened V by 5 bases and J by 7 bases, and 18 bases separated the two germline ends. CDR1 and CDR2 (germline): SGHAT, FQNNGV. CDR3 amino acids: CASSHPLGSVNEQFF. The CDR3 DNA reads as TGTGCCAGCAGCCACCCCTTGGGCTCCGTGAATGAGCAGTTCTTC.

This clonotype was recorded many times. This chain links TRBV12-3 or TRBV12-4 with TRBJ2-7; D gene uncertain. The CDR3 has 12 residues. V shed 6 bases and J shed 2 bases, with 8 bases lying between them. This CDR3 reads CASSPGTYEQYF. DNA for the CDR3: TGTGCCAGCAGCCCGGGCACCTACGAGCAGTACTTC.

This clonotype was counted at least ten times. V and J are TRBV24-1 and TRBJ2-5; no firm D call. CDR1 KGHDR and CDR2 SFDVKD come from the germline V gene. This CDR3 contains 14 residues. The V and J ends lost 1 base and 9 bases respectively, with 14 bases between them. CDR3 residues: CATSDFSSWWPQYF. The CDR3 DNA reads TGTGCCACCAGTGATTTTTCTAGTTGGTGGCCCCAGTACTTC.

This clonotype was found many times. V usage is TRBV30 and J usage is TRBJ1-6, with 8 nucleotides matching TRBD1. In germline, CDR1 is GTSNPN, CDR2 SVGIG (reference sequence). CDR3 length equals 15 residues. Unmatched junction bases numbered 7, after V lost 4 bases and J lost 5 bases. CDR3 protein: CAWMYRDRNNSPLHF. For the CDR3, the DNA is TGTGCCTGGATGTACCGGGACAGGAATAATTCACCCCTCCACTTT. The whole variable domain, remainder taken from reference TRBV30 and TRBJ1-6, is SQTIHQWPATLVQPVGSPLSLECTVEGTSNPNLYWYRQAAGRGLQLLFYSVGIGQISSEVPQNLSASRPQDRQFILSSKKLLLSDSGFYLCAWMYRDRNNSPLHFGNGTRLTVT.

This rearrangement joins TRBV12-3 or TRBV12-4 to TRBJ2-1, with D hard to call. CDR3 length equals 15 residues. The V end was cut by 3 bases, the J end by 4 bases, with 13 bases between. CDR3 protein: CASSFGQQFYNEQFF. The CDR3 nucleotides are TGTGCCAGCAGTTTCGGTCAGCAGTTTTACAATGAGCAGTTCTTC.

This clonotype has ten or more counts. V gene TRBV4-1 combines with J gene TRBJ2-3; D may be TRBD1 (6 bases). Deletions cut 1 base from V and 4 bases from J, with 12 bases between. Germline CDR1 is MGHRA and CDR2 is YSYEKL. The CDR3 has 15 amino acids. This chain's CDR3 is CASSQVTGWADTQYF. Written as DNA, the CDR3 is TGCGCCAGCAGCCAAGTTACAGGGTGGGCAGATACGCAGTATTTT.

In this sample, this clonotype turned up many times. V is TRBV7-3 and J is TRBJ1-2; TRBD1 might be the D (5 bases). V lost 2 bases and J lost 2, with 12 bases in between. This CDR3 is 15 amino acids long. Germline-derived CDR1 and CDR2 are SGHTA and FQGTGA. The CDR3 DNA reads TGTGCCAGCAGCTTAGTCGGGTCAGGGAACTATGGCTACACCTTC. Translated, it gives CASSLVGSGNYGYTF. Combining the CDR3 with reference TRBV7-3 and TRBJ1-2 gives the whole variable domain GAGVSQTPSNKVTEKGKYVELRCDPISGHTALYWYRQSLGQGPEFLIYFQGTGAADDSGLPNDRFFAVRPEGSVSTLKIQRTERGDSAVYLCASSLVGSGNYGYTFGSGTRLTVV.

This clonotype was seen repeatedly, ten times or more. The chain joins TRBV6-2 or TRBV6-3 to TRBJ1-1, with D hard to call. The germline CDR1 and CDR2 sequences are MNHEY and SVGEGT. This CDR3 is built from 13 residues. Between the trimmed V and J ends, which lost 2 bases and 7 bases, there was a span of 11 bases. CDR3 DNA sequence: TGTGCCAGCAGTTACCCCGGGAATGATGAAGCTTTCTTT. Translation gives CASSYPGNDEAFF.

The chain couples TRBV27 to TRBJ1-5, with D maybe TRBD1 (5 bases). Germline-derived CDR1 and CDR2 are MNHEY and SMNVEV (reference sequence). The CDR3 runs 15 residues. The V and J ends lost 2 bases and 2 bases respectively, with 10 bases between them. The CDR3 bases are TGTGCCAGCAGTTTAGGGAGGGGAGGCAATCAGCCCCAGCATTTT. This translates into CASSLGRGGNQPQHF.

This clonotype was recorded at least ten times. The chain couples TRBV29-1 to TRBJ2-5; D unresolved. The V end lost 4 bases, the J end lost 5 bases, and 8 bases lay between the germline ends. Germline values: CDR1 SQVTM, CDR2 ANQGSEA. This CDR3 has 11 amino acids. CDR3 sequence: CSVVFGETQYF. The CDR3 DNA sequence: TGCAGCGTTGTGTTTGGGGAGACCCAGTACTTC.

This clonotype turned up a few times. V and J are TRBV7-6 and TRBJ2-2, with 7 bases that match TRBD2. V gave up 3 bases and J gave up 3 bases; unmatched junction bases: 4. The CDR3 spans 15 residues. The germline CDR1 and CDR2 sequences are SGHVS and FNYEAQ. The CDR3 nucleotides are TGTGCCAGCAGCTTGGGGGAGGGCTACACCGGGGAGCTGTTTTTT. Its translation: CASSLGEGYTGELFF. Full variable domain (rest looked up from reference TRBV7-6 and TRBJ2-2): GAGVSQSPRYKVTKRGQDVALRCDPISGHVSLYWYRQALGQGPEFLTYFNYEAQQDKSGLPNDRFSAERPEGSISTLTIQRTEQRDSAMYRCASSLGEGYTGELFFGEGSRLTVL.

Ten or more counts support this clonotype. The chain joins TRBV4-2 to TRBJ2-6; D is unresolved. The CDR3 length is 16 residues. Germline V lookup: CDR1 LGHNA, CDR2 YNFKEQ. V shed 0 bases and J shed 0 bases, with 6 bases lying between them. CDR3 region: CASSQDDNSGANVLTF. The CDR3 DNA reads as TGTGCCAGCAGCCAAGATGACAACTCTGGGGCCAACGTCCTGACTTTC.

This clonotype was picked up many times. This chain joins TRBV10-3 and TRBJ2-1, with D possibly matching TRBD1 (6 bases). This CDR3 region has 13 residues. Deletions cut 6 bases from V and 7 bases from J, with 13 bases between. The V gene's germline CDR1 is ENHRY and CDR2 SYGVKD. The CDR3 is CAIRQTGGNEQFF. CDR3 DNA: TGTGCCATCAGGCAGACAGGTGGAAATGAGCAGTTCTTC.

This clonotype counts as medium-sized. The gene calls are TRBV28 and TRBJ2-7; the D is unclear. From germline, CDR1 is MDHEN and CDR2 SYDVKM. V was clipped by 6 bases and J by 5 bases, with 23 bases between them. This CDR3 has 16 residues. The CDR3 is CASRGMDVLTADEQYF. In DNA, the CDR3 is TGTGCCAGCAGGGGAATGGATGTACTAACGGCCGACGAGCAGTACTTC.

As to this clonotype: A much larger clone lies a single base off, so this may be a read error. This chain joins TRBV5-4 and TRBJ1-6; 8 bases align to TRBD1. Germline assignment: CDR1 SGHNT and CDR2 YYREEE (reference sequence). The V segment lost 10 bases and the J segment 7 bases; nucleotides outside the gene matches: 13. CDR3 length equals 15 residues. CDR3 nucleotides: TGTGCCTTTGTAGCTGACTGGACAGGGAATTCACCCCTCCACTTT. Encoded protein: CAFVADWTGNSPLHF. Full variable domain (rest looked up from reference TRBV5-4 and TRBJ1-6): ETGVTQSPTHLIKTRGQQVTLRCSSQSGHNTVSWYQQALGQGPQFIFQYYREEENGRGNFPPRFSGLQFPNYSSELNVNALELDDSALYLCAFVADWTGNSPLHFGNGTRLTVT.

This clonotype was found many times. The chain uses TRBV19 and TRBJ2-5; TRBD2 matches 13 bases. Per germline, CDR1 LNHDA and CDR2 SQIVND (reference sequence). With V trimmed by 5 bases and J by 4 bases, 4 bases remained unmatched. This CDR3 contains 15 residues. CDR3 coding DNA: TGTGCCAGTAGTCCCGGACTAGCGGGAGTAGAGACCCAGTACTTC. This gives the protein CASSPGLAGVETQYF.

This clonotype was counted a few times. The V call is TRBV7-2, the J call TRBJ1-5, with a possible D match to TRBD1 (5 bases). This CDR3 has 15 residues. From germline, CDR1 is SGHTA and CDR2 FQGNSA. The V end lost 5 bases, the J end lost 2 bases, and 13 bases lay between the germline ends. The CDR3 DNA reads as TGTGCCAGCAGCGGAGGACGGGGCGGCAATCAGCCCCAGCATTTT. Its translation is CASSGGRGGNQPQHF.

This clonotype has a count of ten or more. V usage is TRBV20-1 and J usage is TRBJ1-6, with D perhaps matching TRBD1 (6 bases). The CDR3 consists of 13 residues. The V end was cut by 6 bases, the J end by 10 bases, with 16 bases between. Germline V gene sequence: CDR1 DFQATT, CDR2 SNEGSKA (reference sequence). This chain's CDR3 is CSAPGGGWSPLHF. The CDR3 nucleotides read TGCAGTGCCCCCGGAGGGGGTTGGTCACCCCTCCACTTT.